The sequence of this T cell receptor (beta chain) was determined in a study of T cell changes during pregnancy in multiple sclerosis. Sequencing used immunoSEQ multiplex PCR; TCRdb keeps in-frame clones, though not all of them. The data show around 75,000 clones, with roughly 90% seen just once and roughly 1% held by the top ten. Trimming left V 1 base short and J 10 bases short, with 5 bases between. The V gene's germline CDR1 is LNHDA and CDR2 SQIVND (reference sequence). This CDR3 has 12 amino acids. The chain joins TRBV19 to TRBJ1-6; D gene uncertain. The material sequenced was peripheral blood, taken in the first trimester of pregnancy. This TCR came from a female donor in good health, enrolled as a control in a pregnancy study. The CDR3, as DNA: TGTGCCAGTAGTATAGGTCAGTCACCCCTCCACTTT. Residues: CASSIGQSPLHF.